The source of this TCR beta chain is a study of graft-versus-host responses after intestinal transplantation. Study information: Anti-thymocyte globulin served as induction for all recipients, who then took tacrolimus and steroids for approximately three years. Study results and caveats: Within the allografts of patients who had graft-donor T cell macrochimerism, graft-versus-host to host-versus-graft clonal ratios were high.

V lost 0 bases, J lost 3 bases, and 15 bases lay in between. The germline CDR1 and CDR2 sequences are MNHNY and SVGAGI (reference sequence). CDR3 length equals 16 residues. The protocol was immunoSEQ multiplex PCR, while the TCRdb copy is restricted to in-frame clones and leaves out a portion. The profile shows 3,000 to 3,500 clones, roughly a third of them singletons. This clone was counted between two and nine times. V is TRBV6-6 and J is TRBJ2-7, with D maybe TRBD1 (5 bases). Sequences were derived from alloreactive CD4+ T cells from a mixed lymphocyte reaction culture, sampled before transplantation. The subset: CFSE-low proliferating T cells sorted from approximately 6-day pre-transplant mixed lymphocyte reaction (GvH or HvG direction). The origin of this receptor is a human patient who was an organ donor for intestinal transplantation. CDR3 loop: CASSYSSQGMGYEQYF. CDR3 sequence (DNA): TGTGCCAGCAGTTACTCGAGCCAGGGTATGGGCTACGAGCAGTACTTC.